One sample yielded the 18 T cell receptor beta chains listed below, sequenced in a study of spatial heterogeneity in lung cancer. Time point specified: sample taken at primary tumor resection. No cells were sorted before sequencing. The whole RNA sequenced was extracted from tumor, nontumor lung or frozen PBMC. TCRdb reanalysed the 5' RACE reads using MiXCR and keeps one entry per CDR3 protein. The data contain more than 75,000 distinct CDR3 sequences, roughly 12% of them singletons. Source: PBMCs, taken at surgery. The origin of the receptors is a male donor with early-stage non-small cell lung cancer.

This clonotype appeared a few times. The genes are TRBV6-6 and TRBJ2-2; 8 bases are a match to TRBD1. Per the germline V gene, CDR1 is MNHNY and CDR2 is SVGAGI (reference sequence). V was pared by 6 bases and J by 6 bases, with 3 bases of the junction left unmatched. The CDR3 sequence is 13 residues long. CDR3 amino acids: CASRDRDPGELFF. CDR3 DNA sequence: TGTGCCAGCAGGGACAGGGATCCCGGGGAGCTGTTTTTT.

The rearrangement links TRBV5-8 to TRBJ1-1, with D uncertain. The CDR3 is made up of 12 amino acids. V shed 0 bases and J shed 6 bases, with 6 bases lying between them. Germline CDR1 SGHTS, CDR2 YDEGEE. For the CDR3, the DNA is TGTGCCAGCAGCTTGGAATGGTCTGAAGCTTTCTTT. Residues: CASSLEWSEAFF.

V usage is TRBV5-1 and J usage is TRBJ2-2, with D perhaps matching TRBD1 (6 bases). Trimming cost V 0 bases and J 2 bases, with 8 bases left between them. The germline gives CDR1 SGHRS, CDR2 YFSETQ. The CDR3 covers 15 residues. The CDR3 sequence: CASSLGQDNTGELFF. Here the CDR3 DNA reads TGCGCCAGCAGCTTGGGACAGGATAACACCGGGGAGCTGTTTTTT.

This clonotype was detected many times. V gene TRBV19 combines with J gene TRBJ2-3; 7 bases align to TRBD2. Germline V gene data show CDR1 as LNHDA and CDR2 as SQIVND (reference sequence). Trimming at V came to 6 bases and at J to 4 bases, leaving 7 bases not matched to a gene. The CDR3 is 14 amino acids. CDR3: CASSAGVGSDTQYF. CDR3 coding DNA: TGTGCCAGTAGCGCGGGGGTAGGCTCAGATACGCAGTATTTT.

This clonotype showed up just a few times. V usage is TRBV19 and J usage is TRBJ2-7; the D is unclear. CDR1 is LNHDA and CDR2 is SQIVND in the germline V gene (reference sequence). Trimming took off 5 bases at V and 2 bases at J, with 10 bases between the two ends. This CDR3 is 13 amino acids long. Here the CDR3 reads CASSSGQTYEQYF. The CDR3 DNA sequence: TGTGCCAGTAGTTCGGGTCAGACCTACGAGCAGTACTTC.

This CDR3 reads CAISGTEINTGELFF. The DNA of the CDR3 is TGTGCCATCAGTGGGACAGAGATTAACACCGGGGAGCTGTTTTTT. V gene TRBV10-3 combines with J gene TRBJ2-2; possible D gene TRBD1, 6 bases. The germline V gene encodes CDR1 ENHRY and CDR2 SYGVKD. The CDR3 totals 15 residues. V gave up 4 bases and J gave up 2 bases, with 11 bases separating them.

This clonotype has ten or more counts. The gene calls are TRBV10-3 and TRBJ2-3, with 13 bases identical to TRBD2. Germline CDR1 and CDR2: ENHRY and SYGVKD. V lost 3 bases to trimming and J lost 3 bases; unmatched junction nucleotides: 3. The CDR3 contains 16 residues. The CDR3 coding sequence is TGTGCCATCAGTGACTCACTAGCGGGGGGGACAGATACGCAGTATTTT. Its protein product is CAISDSLAGGTDTQYF.

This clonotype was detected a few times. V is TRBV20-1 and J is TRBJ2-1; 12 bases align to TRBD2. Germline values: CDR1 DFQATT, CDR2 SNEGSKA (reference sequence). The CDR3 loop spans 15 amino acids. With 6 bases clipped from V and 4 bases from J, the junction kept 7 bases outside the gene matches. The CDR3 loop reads CSADLGLAGYNEQFF. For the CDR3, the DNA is TGCAGTGCCGATTTGGGACTAGCGGGTTACAATGAGCAGTTCTTC.

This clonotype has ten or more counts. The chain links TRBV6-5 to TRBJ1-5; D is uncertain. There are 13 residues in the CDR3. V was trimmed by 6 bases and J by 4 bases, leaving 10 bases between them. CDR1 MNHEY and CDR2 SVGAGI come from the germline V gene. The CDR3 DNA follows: TGTGCCAGCAGCCGGGCCCCAAATCAGCCCCAGCATTTT. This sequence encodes CASSRAPNQPQHF.

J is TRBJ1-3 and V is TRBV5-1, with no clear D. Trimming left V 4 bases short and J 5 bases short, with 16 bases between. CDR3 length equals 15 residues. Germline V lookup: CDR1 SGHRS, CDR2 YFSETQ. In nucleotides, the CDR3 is TGCGCCAGCAGCCCCGGGGAGACCTGGAGAAACACCATATATTTT. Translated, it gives CASSPGETWRNTIYF.

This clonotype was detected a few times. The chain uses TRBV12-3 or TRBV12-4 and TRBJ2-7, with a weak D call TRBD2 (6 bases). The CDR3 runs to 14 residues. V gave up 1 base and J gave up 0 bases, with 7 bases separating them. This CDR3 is CASSLGGDSYEQYF. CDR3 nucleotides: TGTGCCAGCAGTTTAGGGGGGGACTCCTACGAGCAGTACTTC.

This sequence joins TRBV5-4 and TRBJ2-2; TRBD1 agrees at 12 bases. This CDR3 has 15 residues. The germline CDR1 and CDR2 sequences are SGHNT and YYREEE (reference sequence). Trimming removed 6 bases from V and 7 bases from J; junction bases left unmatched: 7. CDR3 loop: CASTPGQGAIGELFF. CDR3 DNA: TGTGCCAGCACTCCGGGACAGGGGGCGATCGGGGAGCTGTTTTTT. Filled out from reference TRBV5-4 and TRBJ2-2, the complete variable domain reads ETGVTQSPTHLIKTRGQQVTLRCSSQSGHNTVSWYQQALGQGPQFIFQYYREEENGRGNFPPRFSGLQFPNYSSELNVNALELDDSALYLCASTPGQGAIGELFFGEGSRLTVL.

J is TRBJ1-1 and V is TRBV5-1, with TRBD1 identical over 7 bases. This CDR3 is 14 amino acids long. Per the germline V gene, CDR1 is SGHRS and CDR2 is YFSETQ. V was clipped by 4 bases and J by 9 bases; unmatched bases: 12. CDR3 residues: CASSPGGTETKAFF. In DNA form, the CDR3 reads TGCGCCAGCAGCCCGGGGGGGACAGAGACCAAAGCTTTCTTT. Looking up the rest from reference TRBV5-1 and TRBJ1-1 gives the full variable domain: KAGVTQTPRYLIKTRGQQVTLSCSPISGHRSVSWYQQTPGQGLQFLFEYFSETQRNKGNFPGRFSGRQFSNSRSEMNVSTLELGDSALYLCASSPGGTETKAFFGQGTRLTVV.

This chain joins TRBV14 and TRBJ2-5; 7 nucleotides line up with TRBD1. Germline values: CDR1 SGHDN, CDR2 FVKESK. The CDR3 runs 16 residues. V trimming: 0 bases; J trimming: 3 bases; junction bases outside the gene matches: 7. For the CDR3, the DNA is TGTGCCAGCAGCCAAGATTTCGGGCAGGGGGAAGAGACCCAGTACTTC. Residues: CASSQDFGQGEETQYF.

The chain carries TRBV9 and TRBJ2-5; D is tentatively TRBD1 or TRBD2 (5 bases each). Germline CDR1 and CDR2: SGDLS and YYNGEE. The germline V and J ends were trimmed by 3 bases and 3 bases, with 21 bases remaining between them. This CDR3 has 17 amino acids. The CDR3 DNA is TGTGCCAGCAGCGCCCCACCAGGGAGAGGGTTGGAAGAGACCCAGTACTTC. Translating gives CASSAPPGRGLEETQYF.

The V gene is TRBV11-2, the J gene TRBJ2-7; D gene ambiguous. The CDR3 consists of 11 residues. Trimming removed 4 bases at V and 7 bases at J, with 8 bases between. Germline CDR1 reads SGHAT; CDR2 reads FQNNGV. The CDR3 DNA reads TGTGCCAGCAGCTGTCGTGGGGAGCAGTACTTC. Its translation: CASSCRGEQYF.

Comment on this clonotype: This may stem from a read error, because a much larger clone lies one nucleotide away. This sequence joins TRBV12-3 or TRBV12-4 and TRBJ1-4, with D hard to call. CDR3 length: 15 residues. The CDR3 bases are TGTGCCAGCAGTTTATCCTGGCAGTTTAATGGAAAACTGTTTTTT. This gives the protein CASSLSWQFNGKLFF.

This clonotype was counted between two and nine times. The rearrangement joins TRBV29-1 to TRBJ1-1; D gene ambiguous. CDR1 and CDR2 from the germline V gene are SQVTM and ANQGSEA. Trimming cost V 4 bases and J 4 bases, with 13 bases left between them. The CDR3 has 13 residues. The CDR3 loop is CSVGSVKSTEAFF. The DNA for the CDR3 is TGCAGCGTTGGGTCGGTCAAAAGCACTGAAGCTTTCTTT.